What follows are 25 T cell receptor beta chains derived from one specimen sequenced in a study of blood T cell repertoires in COVID-19. The method was immunoSEQ multiplex PCR; TCRdb's version includes in-frame clones alone and lacks a portion of them. This table holds a few hundred thousand clones, about 89% found once. The sequenced sample was PBMCs or T cells enriched from blood (not recorded which). The receptor source for this set is a man in his forties or fifties in a cohort exposed to, infected with or recovered from COVID-19 (not recorded which).

The chain combines TRBV5-1 with TRBJ2-1, with 10 bases lining up with TRBD1. The CDR3 has 14 residues. V was clipped by 7 bases and J by 6 bases; unmatched bases: 7. The germline gives CDR1 SGHRS, CDR2 YFSETQ. Here the CDR3 reads CASRPGQGTNEQFF. The CDR3 bases are TGCGCCAGCCGGCCGGGACAGGGGACCAATGAGCAGTTCTTC.

The J gene is TRBJ2-1, the V gene TRBV6-5; maybe TRBD2 (6 bases). CDR3 size: 15 residues. CDR1 and CDR2 from the germline V gene are MNHEY and SVGAGI. Trimming removed 1 base from V and 9 bases from J, with 16 bases in between. CDR3 DNA: TGTGCCAGCAGTTACTGGGCGTCCGGGGGACCTGAGCAGTTCTTC. Amino acids: CASSYWASGGPEQFF.

In its sample, this clone was seen a few times. V is TRBV5-1 and J is TRBJ2-7; 8 positions agree with TRBD2. CDR1 and CDR2 (germline): SGHRS, YFSETQ. The CDR3 is 15 residues long. J was trimmed by 1 base and V by 0 bases; bases with no gene match: 3. The CDR3 here is CASSLGPSGSYEQYF. For the CDR3, the DNA is TGCGCCAGCAGCTTGGGTCCTAGCGGGTCCTACGAGCAGTACTTC.

In its sample, this clone was seen a few times. Germline is not matched at one junction end, which may reflect a read error. V is TRBV5-1 and J is TRBJ1-4; D might be TRBD1 (5 bases). Germline CDR1 SGHRS, CDR2 YFSETQ. The CDR3 is made up of 14 amino acids. The CDR3 reads CASSLGGDREKLFF. The CDR3 nucleotides read TGCGCCAGCAGTTTGGGGGGAGATCGGGAAAAACTGTTTTTT.

This clone came up once. The genes are TRBV10-3 and TRBJ2-2; 8 bases match TRBD1. Germline CDR1 reads ENHRY; CDR2 reads SYGVKD. The CDR3 has 15 residues. J lost 7 bases, V lost 4 bases, and 8 bases had no gene match. The CDR3 DNA is TGTGCCATCAGTGTAACAGGGGGTACGGACGGGGAGCTGTTTTTT. This translates into CAISVTGGTDGELFF.

The chain carries TRBV7-8 and TRBJ2-1, with 8 nucleotides matching TRBD1. The CDR3 spans 15 residues. V shed 5 bases and J 10 bases; nucleotides not matched to a gene: 13. CDR1 and CDR2 from the germline V gene are SGHVS and FQNEAQ. This CDR3 is CASSRTGPYPFEQFF. CDR3 DNA: TGTGCCAGCAGCAGGACAGGGCCCTATCCCTTCGAGCAGTTCTTC.

The chain has TRBV9 and TRBJ2-1; a possible D gene is TRBD2 (5 bases). Germline V gives CDR1 SGDLS, CDR2 YYNGEE. V was clipped by 0 bases and J by 7 bases, with 14 bases between them. CDR3 size: 15 residues. CDR3 amino acids: CASSVDPGRKNEQFF. The DNA for the CDR3 is TGTGCCAGCAGCGTAGATCCGGGAAGGAAAAATGAGCAGTTCTTC.

This chain uses TRBV6-5 with TRBJ1-6; D ambiguous. CDR3 length: 13 amino acids. Germline CDR1 reads MNHEY; CDR2 reads SVGAGI. V was cut by 4 bases and J by 9 bases, with 10 bases left in between. The CDR3 reads CASSFAEFSPLHF. CDR3 DNA: TGTGCCAGCAGTTTTGCTGAGTTTTCACCCCTCCACTTT.

This chain joins TRBV30 and TRBJ1-2; TRBD1 matches at 7 bases. The CDR3 spans 14 residues. Germline V gene data show CDR1 as GTSNPN and CDR2 as SVGIG (reference sequence). V was pared by 2 bases and J by 0 bases, with 3 bases of the junction left unmatched. The CDR3 coding sequence is TGTGCCTGGAGTCAACAGGGGTCTAACTATGGCTACACCTTC. It codes for CAWSQQGSNYGYTF.

The genes are TRBV13 and TRBJ1-2; 9 bases line up with TRBD1. V was pared by 6 bases and J by 1 base, with 12 bases of the junction left unmatched. This CDR3 region has 17 residues. In germline, CDR1 is PRHDT, CDR2 FYEKMQ (reference sequence). Written as DNA, the CDR3 is TGTGCCAGCAGACCTGAGTCCGGGACAGGGAATAACTATGGCTACACCTTC. Translated: CASRPESGTGNNYGYTF.

This clone was recorded only once. The chain uses TRBV5-4 and TRBJ1-5; D may be TRBD1 (5 bases). Trimming pared 0 bases from V and 7 bases from J, leaving 8 bases between. The length of the CDR3 is 13 residues. CDR1 SGHNT and CDR2 YYREEE come from the germline V gene (reference sequence). CDR3 DNA sequence: TGTGCCAGCAGCTTGGCGGGGGAACAGCCCCAGCATTTT. Protein sequence: CASSLAGEQPQHF.

The chain employs TRBV28 and TRBJ1-5; D is uncertain. Germline loops: CDR1 MDHEN, CDR2 SYDVKM. Trimming cost V 5 bases and J 2 bases, with 13 bases left between them. The CDR3 extends over 15 amino acids. The DNA of the CDR3 is TGTGCCAGCAGTCCCCGGACGGGAGGCAATCAGCCCCAGCATTTT. Translating it yields CASSPRTGGNQPQHF. The full variable domain, rest sourced from reference TRBV28 and TRBJ1-5, is DVKVTQSSRYLVKRTGEKVFLECVQDMDHENMFWYRQDPGLGLRLIYFSYDVKMKEKGDIPEGYSVSREKKERFSLILESASTNQTSMYLCASSPRTGGNQPQHFGDGTRLSIL.

The V call is TRBV9, the J call TRBJ2-3; D is unresolved. V was cut by 0 bases and J by 0 bases, with 5 bases left in between. There are 14 residues in the CDR3. Looked up from germline, CDR1 is SGDLS and CDR2 is YYNGEE. The CDR3 reads CASSVATSTDTQYF. Written as DNA, the CDR3 is TGTGCCAGCAGCGTAGCTACTAGCACAGATACGCAGTATTTT.

This chain connects TRBV3-1 (or the pseudogene TRBV3-2) to TRBJ2-7; 10 bases agree with TRBD2. There are 15 residues in the CDR3. Trimming took 6 bases from V and 0 from J; bases not matched to a gene: 5. Looked up from germline, CDR1 is LGHDT and CDR2 is YNNKEL (reference sequence). CDR3 DNA: TGTGCCAGCAGAAGGACTAGCGGCAACTCCTACGAGCAGTACTTC. Translating it yields CASRRTSGNSYEQYF.

This chain uses TRBV30 with TRBJ2-7; D perhaps matches TRBD2 (5 bases). Germline CDR1 reads GTSNPN; CDR2 reads SVGIG (reference sequence). Trimming shortened V by 0 bases and J by 4 bases, and 10 bases separated the two germline ends. The CDR3 is 13 amino acids. Here the CDR3 reads CAWSVGWEYEQYF. For the CDR3, the DNA is TGTGCCTGGAGTGTAGGGTGGGAGTACGAGCAGTACTTC.

J is TRBJ2-1 and V is TRBV19; 13 bases fit TRBD2. There are 16 residues in the CDR3. The ends lost 4 bases at V and 3 bases at J; junction bases unmatched: 3. Germline V gene sequence: CDR1 LNHDA, CDR2 SQIVND (reference sequence). Here the CDR3 reads CASSRLAGGIYNEQFF. For the CDR3, the DNA is TGTGCCAGTAGTAGACTAGCGGGAGGAATCTACAATGAGCAGTTCTTC.

The rearrangement joins TRBV6-1 to TRBJ2-4; D is possibly TRBD2 (5 bases). Per the germline V gene, CDR1 is MNHNS and CDR2 is SASEGT. The CDR3 runs 19 residues. Trimming stripped 3 bases from V and 0 bases from J, with 21 bases between. Here the CDR3 DNA reads TGTGCCAGCAGTGAGGTAGCCTTGGGAGCGATACAAGCCAAAAACATTCAGTACTTC. Encoded protein: CASSEVALGAIQAKNIQYF.

The rearrangement links TRBV3-1 (or the pseudogene TRBV3-2) to TRBJ1-3; 8 bases are shared with TRBD1. The CDR3 is 14 residues long. J was trimmed by 5 bases and V by 1 base; bases with no gene match: 1. Germline values: CDR1 LGHDT, CDR2 YNNKEL (reference sequence). The CDR3 DNA follows: TGTGCCAGCAGCCAAGGGACAGGGAGAAACACCATATATTTT. It encodes CASSQGTGRNTIYF.

This chain uses TRBV3-1 (or the pseudogene TRBV3-2) with TRBJ2-7; the match to TRBD2 covers 7 bases. The CDR3 is 16 amino acids. Germline V CDR1 and CDR2: LGHDT, YNNKEL (reference sequence). J gave up 5 bases and V 0 bases, and 10 bases lay outside the gene matches. CDR3 coding DNA: TGTGCCAGCAGCCAAGATCGCTGGCGGGAGAGGAACGAGCAGTACTTC. It translates to CASSQDRWRERNEQYF.

A single count supports this clone. The chain recombines TRBV6-5 with TRBJ1-5, with D perhaps matching TRBD1 (6 bases). Deletions cut 6 bases from V and 2 bases from J, with 14 bases between. Per germline, CDR1 MNHEY and CDR2 SVGAGI. The CDR3 spans 15 residues. This CDR3 reads CASRGQTNGNQPQHF. For the CDR3, the DNA is TGTGCCAGCAGAGGACAGACTAATGGCAATCAGCCCCAGCATTTT.

This chain uses TRBV14 with TRBJ1-2, with 7 bases that match TRBD1. With V trimmed by 2 bases and J by 2 bases, 5 bases remained unmatched. The length of the CDR3 is 15 residues. Germline V CDR1 and CDR2: SGHDN, FVKESK. CDR3 nucleotide sequence: TGTGCCAGCAGCCAAAATAGGGGGCAGAACTATGGCTACACCTTC. As protein: CASSQNRGQNYGYTF.

This clone has more than one count but fewer than ten. CDR3 protein: CASSEGGLAGVDGELFF. The CDR3 DNA reads as TGCGCCAGCAGTGAGGGTGGGCTAGCGGGAGTTGACGGGGAGCTGTTTTTT. The chain recombines TRBV10-1 with TRBJ2-2; 10 bases are shared with TRBD2. In germline, CDR1 is WNHNN, CDR2 SYGVQD (reference sequence). The ends lost 2 bases at V and 7 bases at J; junction bases unmatched: 10. This CDR3 has 17 amino acids.

Concerning this clone: Compared with germline, one end of the junction differs, possibly owing to a read error. This sequence joins TRBV3-1 (or the pseudogene TRBV3-2) and TRBJ2-1, with 15 nucleotides matching TRBD2. The CDR3 is 17 amino acids. CDR1 and CDR2 (germline): LGHDT, YNNKEL (reference sequence). The DNA for the CDR3 is TGTGCCAGCAGCCAAGAATCCCCCGGACTAGCGGGAGGGCTGTGGATCTTC. Encoded protein: CASSQESPGLAGGLWIF.

This chain connects TRBV6-2 or TRBV6-3 to TRBJ2-7; D perhaps matches TRBD2 (6 bases). Germline CDR1 is MNHEY and CDR2 is SVGEGT. The CDR3 contains 15 residues. V lost 6 bases to trimming and J lost 7 bases, with 22 bases between them. The CDR3 is CASSITSLARSEQYF. The CDR3 nucleotides are TGTGCCAGCAGCATAACGTCGCTAGCGAGGTCGGAGCAGTACTTC.

The rearrangement uses TRBV5-6 and TRBJ2-2; D may be TRBD2 (5 bases). This CDR3 comprises 15 residues. From germline, CDR1 is SGHDT and CDR2 YYEEEE. The ends were cut back, 4 bases at V and 4 bases at J, with 14 bases in the middle. The CDR3 protein is CASSPSPGGTGELFF. DNA for the CDR3: TGTGCCAGCAGCCCTTCGCCAGGAGGCACCGGGGAGCTGTTTTTT. Based on the CDR3 plus reference TRBV5-6 and TRBJ2-2, the full variable domain is DAGVTQSPTHLIKTRGQQVTLRCSPKSGHDTVSWYQQALGQGPQFIFQYYEEEERQRGNFPDRFSGHQFPNYSSELNVNALLLGDSALYLCASSPSPGGTGELFFGEGSRLTVL.